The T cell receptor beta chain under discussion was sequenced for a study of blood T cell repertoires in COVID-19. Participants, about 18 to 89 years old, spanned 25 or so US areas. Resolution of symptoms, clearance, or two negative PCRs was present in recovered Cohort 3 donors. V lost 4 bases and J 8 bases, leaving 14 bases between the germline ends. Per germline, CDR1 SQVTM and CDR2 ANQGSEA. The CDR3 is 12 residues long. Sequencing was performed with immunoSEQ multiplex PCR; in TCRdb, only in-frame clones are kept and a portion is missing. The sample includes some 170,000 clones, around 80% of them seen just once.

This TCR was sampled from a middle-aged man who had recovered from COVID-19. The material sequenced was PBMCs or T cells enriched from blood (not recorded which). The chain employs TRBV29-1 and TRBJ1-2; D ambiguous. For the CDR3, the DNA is TGCAGCGTTGCACGGGAGCTCCGGGGCTACACCTTC. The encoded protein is CSVARELRGYTF.